The clone carrying this TCR beta chain has a count of ten or more. Its target is unknown. V lost 1 base, J lost 3 bases, and 13 bases lay in between. The V gene's germline CDR1 is SNHLY and CDR2 FYNNEI. CDR3 size: 15 residues. The data were obtained in a study of CD8+CD57+ T cells in acquired aplastic anemia. Study details: Average DNA yield from sorted CD4+ and CD8+ cells was approximately 3 ug. Study results and caveats: Patients did not significantly differ from controls in CD8+ Simpson's diversity.

TCR beta VDJ combinations and CDR3 sequences were profiled from genomic DNA. TCRdb re-analysed the reads in MiXCR, keeping a single row per CDR3 protein. The table has 180,000 or so distinct CDR3 sequences, around 63% seen once. Whoever was chosen for sequencing had shown CD8+CD57+ cell expansion by flow cytometry. The rearrangement uses TRBV2 and TRBJ2-7; D not certain. The sample comprised sorted CD4+, CD8+, or CD8+CD57+ T cells (not recorded which) from PBMCs. This receptor was identified in a human donor with aplastic anemia. The CDR3 DNA reads as TGTGCCAGCAGTGAAGGGGCCAGCAGCCTCTACGAGCAGTACTTC. It yields the protein CASSEGASSLYEQYF.